These 21 T cell receptor beta chains were sequenced from one sample in a study of cytomegalovirus exposure and HLA in healthy donors. 60 Vbeta and 13 Jbeta primers were used in PCR. Profiled with immunoSEQ multiplex PCR; TCRdb holds only in-frame clones, not every one. This table holds about 77,000 clones, more than 75% found once. The sequencing sample was made of PBMCs. The receptors stem from a man aged 35-49 years in good health and CMV-seronegative.

The J gene is TRBJ1-6, the V gene TRBV5-6, with D unresolved. The germline gives CDR1 SGHDT, CDR2 YYEEEE. The CDR3 covers 13 residues. V was shortened by 1 base and J by 11 bases, with 10 bases between the two germline ends. The CDR3, as DNA: TGTGCCAGCAGCTTGAGGACCGGGACACCCCTCCACTTT. Its translation is CASSLRTGTPLHF.

The chain uses TRBV4-3 and TRBJ1-1; D uncertain. This CDR3 contains 14 residues. Germline V lookup: CDR1 LGHNA, CDR2 YSLEER. V was cut by 4 bases and J by 2 bases, with 11 bases left in between. In DNA, the CDR3 is TGCGCCAGCAGCCCGCGACTGCATAACACTGAAGCTTTCTTT. Its translation is CASSPRLHNTEAFF.

The V call is TRBV7-8, the J call TRBJ2-5, with no clear D. This CDR3 comprises 15 residues. Between the trimmed V and J ends, which lost 0 bases and 4 bases, there was a span of 12 bases. Germline lookup yields CDR1 SGHVS and CDR2 FQNEAQ. CDR3 coding DNA: TGTGCCAGCAGCTTAGCCCTTCTCCGAGGAGAGACCCAGTACTTC. Translating it yields CASSLALLRGETQYF.

This chain links TRBV5-1 with TRBJ2-3; the D gene is possibly TRBD2 (6 bases). The CDR3 sequence is 16 residues long. Germline assignment: CDR1 SGHRS and CDR2 YFSETQ. With 0 bases removed from V and 0 bases from J, the gap between germline ends came to 11 bases. CDR3 amino acids: CASSLGLASSTDTQYF. As DNA, the CDR3 is TGCGCCAGCAGCTTGGGTCTAGCGAGTAGCACAGATACGCAGTATTTT.

The chain combines TRBV2 with TRBJ1-5, with 11 bases identical to TRBD1. Germline CDR1 and CDR2: SNHLY and FYNNEI. The J segment lost 7 bases and the V segment lost 2 bases, leaving 4 bases of the junction unmatched. The CDR3 extends over 15 amino acids. DNA of the CDR3: TGTGCCAGCAGTGAACAGGGGACAGGGGGGCAGCCCCAGCATTTT. This gives the protein CASSEQGTGGQPQHF.

V gene TRBV4-3 combines with J gene TRBJ1-2; D uncertain. Trimming took off 4 bases at V and 7 bases at J, with 19 bases between the two ends. The CDR3 spans 15 residues. CDR1 and CDR2 (germline): LGHNA, YSLEER. The CDR3 here is CASSRSLTRGFGYTF. The CDR3 nucleotides read TGCGCCAGCAGCCGGTCCCTAACCCGAGGCTTTGGCTACACCTTC.

V gene TRBV4-1 combines with J gene TRBJ1-1; TRBD1 is a possible D gene (5 bases). V lost 1 base and J 11 bases, leaving 11 bases between the germline ends. Per germline, CDR1 MGHRA and CDR2 YSYEKL. This CDR3 has 12 amino acids. CDR3 residues: CASSQGGLAAFF. The CDR3 DNA reads as TGCGCCAGCAGCCAAGGGGGACTAGCTGCTTTCTTT.

This clone was observed a single time. The rearrangement joins TRBV18 to TRBJ1-4, with D hard to call. The CDR3 length is 16 residues. V lost 1 base, J lost 0 bases, and 9 bases lay in between. Germline CDR1 reads KGHSH; CDR2 reads LQKENI. The CDR3 coding sequence is TGTGCCAGCTCACCACTTCTCCTAACAACTAATGAAAAACTGTTTTTT. As protein: CASSPLLLTTNEKLFF.

The chain couples TRBV5-1 to TRBJ1-5, with D possibly TRBD1 on 5 matching bases. V was clipped by 0 bases and J by 1 base, with 5 bases between them. Per the germline V gene, CDR1 is SGHRS and CDR2 is YFSETQ. The CDR3 covers 14 residues. CDR3 sequence (DNA): TGCGCCAGCAGCTTGGAGGGGAGCAATCAGCCCCAGCATTTT. It codes for CASSLEGSNQPQHF.

This rearrangement joins TRBV10-2 to TRBJ1-5; D is possibly TRBD1 (5 bases). V lost 5 bases, J lost 2 bases, and 19 bases lay in between. This CDR3 region has 17 residues. Germline loops: CDR1 WSHSY, CDR2 SAAADI. DNA for the CDR3: TGCGCCAGCAGTCGACAGTCTGGCGATTGGGGCAATCAGCCCCAGCATTTT. Translated, it gives CASSRQSGDWGNQPQHF.

The chain recombines TRBV6-5 with TRBJ1-1, with 9 bases lining up with TRBD1. Germline-derived CDR1 and CDR2 are MNHEY and SVGAGI. The CDR3 is made up of 14 amino acids. V trimming: 5 bases; J trimming: 5 bases; junction bases outside the gene matches: 6. The chain's CDR3 is CASSLDRGGTEAFF. CDR3 nucleotide sequence: TGTGCCAGCAGTCTTGACAGGGGGGGTACTGAAGCTTTCTTT.

The chain carries TRBV27 and TRBJ1-1, with 7 bases aligning to TRBD1. The germline V gene encodes CDR1 MNHEY and CDR2 SMNVEV (reference sequence). The V segment lost 4 bases and the J segment 1 base; nucleotides outside the gene matches: 6. CDR3 length: 15 residues. The CDR3 sequence: CASSSYRGRNTEAFF. CDR3 DNA sequence: TGTGCCAGCAGTTCATACAGGGGAAGGAACACTGAAGCTTTCTTT.

The rearrangement joins TRBV6-4 to TRBJ2-3, with a weak D call TRBD2 (7 bases). The CDR3 is made up of 15 amino acids. The germline V gene encodes CDR1 MRHNA and CDR2 SNTAGT. Trimming took off 3 bases at V and 2 bases at J, with 12 bases between the two ends. CDR3 amino acids: CASSEAGADTDTQYF. The CDR3 nucleotides are TGTGCCAGCAGTGAGGCGGGGGCAGACACAGATACGCAGTATTTT.

This chain joins TRBV27 and TRBJ1-2; 8 bases match TRBD1. The CDR3 loop spans 16 amino acids. Unmatched junction bases numbered 13, after V lost 4 bases and J lost 6 bases. Germline CDR1 and CDR2: MNHEY and SMNVEV (reference sequence). The CDR3 DNA sequence: TGTGCCAGCAGTTACGTCCCCGGACAGGGCGTTAATGGCTACACCTTC. Its protein product is CASSYVPGQGVNGYTF.

CDR3 bases: TGTGCCAGCCAAAACCCTACAGGGGACGGCACAGATACGCAGTATTTT. Translated, it gives CASQNPTGDGTDTQYF. The chain joins TRBV19 to TRBJ2-3; 7 positions agree with TRBD1. CDR1 and CDR2 (germline): LNHDA, SQIVND (reference sequence). Germline trimming cut 9 bases from V and 1 base from J; bases unmatched to any gene: 13. This CDR3 region has 16 residues.

The rearrangement links TRBV7-3 to TRBJ2-3, with 7 bases matching TRBD2. V gave up 0 bases and J gave up 4 bases; unmatched junction bases: 1. This CDR3 region has 14 residues. The germline CDR1 and CDR2 sequences are SGHTA and FQGTGA. The CDR3 here is CASSLTGGADTQYF. CDR3 bases: TGTGCCAGCAGCTTAACGGGGGGGGCAGATACGCAGTATTTT.

The CDR3 region has the DNA TGTGCCAGCAGCTTACGGGAACTTGATGGCTACACCTTC. Protein: CASSLRELDGYTF. V usage is TRBV7-3 and J usage is TRBJ1-2, with D unclear. V dropped 2 bases and J dropped 6 bases, with 10 bases sitting between them. The germline V gene has CDR1 SGHTA and CDR2 FQGTGA. This CDR3 is 13 amino acids long.

The chain links TRBV27 to TRBJ1-5; D remains ambiguous. Per the germline V gene, CDR1 is MNHEY and CDR2 is SMNVEV (reference sequence). The CDR3 totals 15 residues. V was clipped by 4 bases and J by 0 bases, with 10 bases between them. CDR3 sequence reads: CASSSDIVSNQPQHF. CDR3 sequence (DNA): TGTGCCAGCAGTTCCGACATCGTTAGCAATCAGCCCCAGCATTTT.

This sequence joins TRBV20-1 and TRBJ1-1; no reliable D call. V was cut by 1 base and J by 10 bases, with 10 bases left in between. Germline V gives CDR1 DFQATT, CDR2 SNEGSKA (reference sequence). CDR3 size: 11 residues. The CDR3: CSARGQHLAFF. The CDR3 nucleotides read TGCAGTGCTAGAGGCCAACATTTAGCTTTCTTT.

This chain links TRBV9 with TRBJ1-4, with D unclear. The CDR3 extends over 15 amino acids. V lost 6 bases and J lost 4, with 16 bases in between. CDR1 and CDR2 (germline): SGDLS, YYNGEE. CDR3 residues: CASTESGQVNEKLFF. The CDR3 DNA follows: TGTGCCAGCACCGAAAGTGGGCAGGTTAATGAAAAACTGTTTTTT. The whole variable domain, filled in from reference TRBV9 and TRBJ1-4, reads DSGVTQTPKHLITATGQRVTLRCSPRSGDLSVYWYQQSLDQGLQFLIQYYNGEERAKGNILERFSAQQFPDLHSELNLSSLELGDSALYFCASTESGQVNEKLFFGSGTQLSVL.

This clone was picked up a small number of times. This rearrangement joins TRBV6-1 to TRBJ1-1, with D maybe TRBD1 (5 bases). Germline CDR1 is MNHNS and CDR2 is SASEGT. Trimming left V 7 bases short and J 0 bases short, with 12 bases between. This CDR3 has 14 residues. CDR3 in DNA: TGTGCCAGCATGGGGCCAGGGATGAACACTGAAGCTTTCTTT. Protein sequence: CASMGPGMNTEAFF.